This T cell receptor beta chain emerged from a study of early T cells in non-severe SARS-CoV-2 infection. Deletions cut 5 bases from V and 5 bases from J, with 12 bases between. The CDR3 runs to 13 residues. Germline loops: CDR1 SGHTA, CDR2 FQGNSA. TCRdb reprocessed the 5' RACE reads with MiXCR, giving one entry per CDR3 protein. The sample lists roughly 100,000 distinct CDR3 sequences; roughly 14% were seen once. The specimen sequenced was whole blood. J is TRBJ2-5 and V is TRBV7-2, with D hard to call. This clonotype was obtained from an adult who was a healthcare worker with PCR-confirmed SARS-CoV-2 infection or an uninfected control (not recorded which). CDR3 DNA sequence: TGTGCCAGCAGCACCTTAGGGCGGGAGACCCAGTACTTC. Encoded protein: CASSTLGRETQYF. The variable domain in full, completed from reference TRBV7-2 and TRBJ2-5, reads GAGVSQSPSNKVTEKGKDVELRCDPISGHTALYWYRQSLGQGLEFLIYFQGNSAPDKSGLPSDRFSAERTGGSVSTLTIQRTQQEDSAVYLCASSTLGRETQYFGPGTRLLVL.